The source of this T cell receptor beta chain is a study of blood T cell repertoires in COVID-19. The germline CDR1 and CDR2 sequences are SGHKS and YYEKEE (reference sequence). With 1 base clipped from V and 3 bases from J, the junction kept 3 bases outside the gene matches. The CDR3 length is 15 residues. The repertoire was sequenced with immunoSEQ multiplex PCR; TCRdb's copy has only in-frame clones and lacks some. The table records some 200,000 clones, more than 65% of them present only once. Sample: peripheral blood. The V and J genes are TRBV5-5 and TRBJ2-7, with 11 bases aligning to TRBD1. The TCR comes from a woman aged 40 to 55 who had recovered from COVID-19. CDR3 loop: CASSLKGTGGYEQYF. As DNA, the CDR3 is TGTGCCAGCAGCTTGAAGGGGACAGGGGGCTACGAGCAGTACTTC. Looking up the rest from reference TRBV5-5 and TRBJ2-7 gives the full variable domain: DAGVTQSPTHLIKTRGQQVTLRCSPISGHKSVSWYQQVLGQGPQFIFQYYEKEERGRGNFPDRFSARQFPNYSSELNVNALLLGDSALYLCASSLKGTGGYEQYFGPGTRLTVT.